This paragraph covers one T cell receptor (beta chain) sequence. What this receptor recognizes is not known. Nothing much larger sits one base from this clone, and base qualities are not available. The CDR3 runs 16 residues from the cysteine to the phenylalanine. The CDR3 DNA has 48 bases and is translated from base 1. V trim: 1 base; J trim: 7 bases; unmatched bases: 8. From the germline V gene (reference sequence), CDR1 is SEHNR and CDR2 is FQNEAQ. The CDR3 regions of human TCRbeta chains were analyzed by immunosequencing. The authors processed their data as follows. Repertoire TCRs were checked for matches against a reference library of SARS-CoV-2-specific TCRs that had been generated using the MIRA antigen-specificity platform. Breadth was defined as the fraction of unique TCRs that were SARS-CoV-2-associated, and depth was defined as the fraction of total T cells that were SARS-CoV-2-associated. Using the MIRA data, each spike-specific TCR was mapped to the spike region that the TCR reacts to and placed in a CD4 or CD8 class. Log10-transformed breadth and depth values were compared by one-way ANOVA with Sidak's multiple comparisons tests. In TCRdb, the immuneACCESS table is reduced to in-frame sequences with V and J assigned. These tables do not hold every clone; where another copy was compared, an unresolved V gene accounts for under half, and the others remain unexplained. The DNA gave D and trimming, while V, J and clone size come from that table. The sample includes approximately 170,000 clones, with approximately 90% observed a single time. About 4.4% of the sample is in the top ten clones.

This sample is drawn from a study of T cell responses to AZD1222 COVID-19 vaccine (dated by TCRdb to the early 2020s). Regarding the research as a whole: AZD1222 recipients with second doses at about 4 weeks or about 12 weeks were pooled, because spike-specific TCR depth and breadth did not differ between schedules. A total of approximately 240 trial participants underwent TCR sequencing, of whom roughly 210 had received two doses of AZD1222 and about 26 had received two doses of the MenACWY control vaccine. Enrollment into the trials was organized by age into subgroups of 18-55, 56-69 and 70-plus years, and those subgroups contained roughly 150, 30 and 60 TCR-sequenced participants, respectively.

The research as a whole found: Conclusions about previously exposed vaccinees are limited because only six or seven AZD1222 recipients were SARS-CoV-2 seropositive at baseline. CD4 TCRs associated with the vaccine covered the entire spike protein, and the dominant responses were in regions 160-218 and 743-854. Nearly half of unique spike-specific TCRs reportedly recognized epitopes outside regions mutated in the B.1.351 and B.1.1.7 variants. Participants were mostly white British, with more females than males. The authors suggested clonal diversity may have been underestimated. After two AZD1222 doses, spike-specific TCR breadth and depth were significantly higher than at day 0 and than in MenACWY recipients. Because no day 14 peak-response samples were available, the repertoires could be characterized only after the peak T cell response. The 56-69-year group was small, and its depth increase did not reach significance, likely because of low power.

The time point label, read with the paper, signifies: baseline before first vaccination. Vaccinee samples were obtained from the UK trials COV001 and COV002, which included a single-blind randomized controlled phase 2/3 trial of AZD1222 (ChAdOx1 nCoV-19) in healthy adults. For TCRbeta chain sequencing, PBMC samples were collected from trial participants at day 0 and at day 28 after the second dose. The receptor was derived from an adult in good health. The V and J segments used are TRBV7-9 and TRBJ2-2; the junction holds 8 bases that match TRBD2. This sample comprised peripheral blood, obtained on day 0 of AZD1222 vaccination. This receptor carries the CDR3 CASSLGSGRSRGELFF. The sequenced DNA is TGTGCCAGCAGCTTAGGGAGCGGGAGATCGCGCGGGGAGCTGTTTTTT. Extended through the reference TRBV7-9 and TRBJ2-2 proteins, this CDR3 yields the full variable domain: DTGVSQNPRHKITKRGQNVTFRCDPISEHNRLYWYRQTLGQGPEFLTYFQNEAQLEKSRLLSDRFSAERPKGSFSTLEIQRTEQGDSAMYLCASSLGSGRSRGELFFGEGSRLTVL.